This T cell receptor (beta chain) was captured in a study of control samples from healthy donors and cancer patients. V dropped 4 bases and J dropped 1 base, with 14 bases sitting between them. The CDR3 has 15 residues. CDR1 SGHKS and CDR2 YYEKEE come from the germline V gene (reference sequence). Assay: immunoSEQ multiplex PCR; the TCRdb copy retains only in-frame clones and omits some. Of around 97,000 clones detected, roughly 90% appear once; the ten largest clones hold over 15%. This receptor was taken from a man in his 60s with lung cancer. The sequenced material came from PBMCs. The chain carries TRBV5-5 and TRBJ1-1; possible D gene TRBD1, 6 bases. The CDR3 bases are TGTGCCAGCAGCATGGGAACAGGGAAGAACACTGAAGCTTTCTTT. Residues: CASSMGTGKNTEAFF. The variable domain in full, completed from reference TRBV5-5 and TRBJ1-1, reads DAGVTQSPTHLIKTRGQQVTLRCSPISGHKSVSWYQQVLGQGPQFIFQYYEKEERGRGNFPDRFSARQFPNYSSELNVNALLLGDSALYLCASSMGTGKNTEAFFGQGTRLTVV.